The present entry profiles one T cell receptor (beta chain) with its context. This sample stems from a study of blood T cell repertoires in COVID-19. At the level of the study: Nucleic acid was either cDNA or gDNA, and it came from T cells, B-cell-depleted T cells, or PBMCs.

TCRdb's copy holds only in-frame clones and misses some; the assay was immunoSEQ multiplex PCR. The profile shows 150,000 to 160,000 clones, around 83% of them singletons. The TCR was taken from a woman aged 50 to 60 with acute or convalescent COVID-19. The material sequenced was peripheral blood.

CDR3 nucleotide sequence: TGTGCCAGCAGCTTAGCGTTGGGGGGGACTTCCTACGAGCAGTACTTC. Translated: CASSLALGGTSYEQYF. The genes are TRBV7-9 and TRBJ2-7, with 7 nucleotides matching TRBD2. From germline, CDR1 is SEHNR and CDR2 FQNEAQ (reference sequence). The CDR3 spans 16 residues. The ends lost 0 bases at V and 1 base at J; junction bases unmatched: 6. Drawing the rest from reference TRBV7-9 and TRBJ2-7, the complete variable domain is DTGVSQNPRHKITKRGQNVTFRCDPISEHNRLYWYRQTLGQGPEFLTYFQNEAQLEKSRLLSDRFSAERPKGSFSTLEIQRTEQGDSAMYLCASSLALGGTSYEQYFGPGTRLTVT.